The 12 T cell receptor beta chains in this list originate from one sample, sequenced in a study of vaccination effects on CD4 cells after COVID-19. Sequencing used immunoSEQ multiplex PCR; TCRdb keeps in-frame clones, though not all of them. Counted here are approximately 40,000 clones, 82% occurring once; the ten biggest clones make up nearly 3%. Cells that had been cultured for roughly 9 days were the source of isolated CD4+ T cells. Antigens of these TCRs are unknown. The sample in question was CD4+ T cells from PBMCs cultured without peptide, obtained before COVID-19 vaccination. These receptors were taken from a human donor who received a COVID-19 vaccine.

V gene TRBV5-4 combines with J gene TRBJ2-5; possibly TRBD2 for D (5 bases). The germline gives CDR1 SGHNT, CDR2 YYREEE (reference sequence). V was cut by 4 bases and J by 2 bases, with 15 bases left in between. This CDR3 has 15 amino acids. In DNA form, the CDR3 reads TGTGCCAGCAGCCGTGGGAGTTGGGAGCAAGAGACCCAGTACTTC. This encodes CASSRGSWEQETQYF.

The CDR3 DNA is TGTGCCAGCAGTTCCGTAGAAGGAGATGGCTACACCTTC. Translation: CASSSVEGDGYTF. This chain connects TRBV6-5 to TRBJ1-2; D unclear. V lost 4 bases, J lost 6 bases, and 12 bases lay in between. This CDR3 is built from 13 residues. Germline loops: CDR1 MNHEY, CDR2 SVGAGI.

The V call is TRBV11-2, the J call TRBJ1-3; D is ambiguous. CDR3 length equals 15 residues. Germline CDR1 and CDR2: SGHAT and FQNNGV. V was trimmed by 1 base and J by 6 bases, leaving 13 bases between them. As DNA, the CDR3 is TGTGCCAGCAGCTTAGTTATGATAGCCTCAAACACCATATATTTT. It specifies CASSLVMIASNTIYF.

The J gene is TRBJ2-3, the V gene TRBV5-4, with D perhaps matching TRBD1 (5 bases). CDR3 length equals 14 residues. V lost 0 bases and J lost 1, with 6 bases in between. From germline, CDR1 is SGHNT and CDR2 YYREEE (reference sequence). In DNA form, the CDR3 reads TGTGCCAGCAGCTTGGAAGGGGGCACAGATACGCAGTATTTT. This sequence encodes CASSLEGGTDTQYF.

The chain employs TRBV6-5 and TRBJ1-2, with D possibly matching TRBD1 (5 bases). This CDR3 has 13 amino acids. The germline CDR1 and CDR2 sequences are MNHEY and SVGAGI. V gave up 2 bases and J gave up 10 bases, with 14 bases separating them. The CDR3 nucleotides read TGTGCCAGCAGTTACCCCCAGGGACGAAACTACACCTTC. Translation: CASSYPQGRNYTF.

V is TRBV6-5 and J is TRBJ1-2, with TRBD1 matching over 11 bases. Germline CDR1 is MNHEY and CDR2 is SVGAGI. The CDR3 length is 14 residues. The V segment lost 5 bases and the J segment 3 bases; nucleotides outside the gene matches: 2. CDR3 sequence (DNA): TGTGCCAGCAGTCCGGGACAGGGGGACTATGGCTACACCTTC. Protein sequence: CASSPGQGDYGYTF.

CDR3 residues: CASSLVGQPGQEKLFF. The CDR3 bases are TGCGCCAGCAGCTTGGTGGGACAGCCCGGACAGGAAAAACTGTTTTTT. The chain uses TRBV5-1 and TRBJ1-4; 7 bases line up with TRBD1. This CDR3 has 16 residues. Looked up from germline, CDR1 is SGHRS and CDR2 is YFSETQ. V trimming: 0 bases; J trimming: 8 bases; junction bases outside the gene matches: 10.

For the CDR3, the DNA is TGTGCCAGCAGCCAAGAGGGGGCTAGAGAGACCCAGTACTTC. It is translated as CASSQEGARETQYF. The chain employs TRBV3-1 (or the pseudogene TRBV3-2) and TRBJ2-5; maybe TRBD1 (6 bases). The V end lost 0 bases, the J end lost 4 bases, and 9 bases lay between the germline ends. CDR1 is LGHDT and CDR2 is YNNKEL in the germline V gene (reference sequence). This CDR3 is 14 amino acids long.

The V gene is TRBV18, the J gene TRBJ2-7, with a tentative D call TRBD2 (6 bases). There are 15 residues in the CDR3. Germline CDR1 reads KGHSH; CDR2 reads LQKENI. Trimming cost V 3 bases and J 4 bases, with 16 bases left between them. The CDR3 protein is CASSPDRGTGYEQYV. The CDR3 bases are TGTGCCAGCTCACCCGATCGGGGGACGGGATACGAGCAGTACGTC.

This clone was detected only a few times. The chain employs TRBV19 and TRBJ1-2; D is possibly TRBD1 (5 bases). Trimming stripped 4 bases from V and 5 bases from J, with 11 bases between. The germline V gene has CDR1 LNHDA and CDR2 SQIVND (reference sequence). The CDR3 totals 13 residues. For the CDR3, the DNA is TGTGCCAGTAGTAGGGCAGGGAGATATGGCTACACCTTC. This sequence encodes CASSRAGRYGYTF.

This chain connects TRBV10-3 to TRBJ1-5; D is undetermined. Germline CDR1 reads ENHRY; CDR2 reads SYGVKD. V lost 3 bases, J lost 1 base, and 7 bases lay in between. The CDR3 spans 14 residues. The CDR3: CAISDLLSNQPQHF. CDR3 coding DNA: TGTGCCATCAGTGATTTGTTAAGCAATCAGCCCCAGCATTTT.

The chain is built from TRBV12-3 or TRBV12-4 and TRBJ2-6; 7 bases map to TRBD2. The CDR3 extends over 13 amino acids. V gave up 7 bases and J gave up 12 bases; unmatched junction bases: 9. CDR3 coding DNA: TGTGCCAGCACTAGACGGGGGGTCCTCGTCCTGACTTTC. Translated, it gives CASTRRGVLVLTF.